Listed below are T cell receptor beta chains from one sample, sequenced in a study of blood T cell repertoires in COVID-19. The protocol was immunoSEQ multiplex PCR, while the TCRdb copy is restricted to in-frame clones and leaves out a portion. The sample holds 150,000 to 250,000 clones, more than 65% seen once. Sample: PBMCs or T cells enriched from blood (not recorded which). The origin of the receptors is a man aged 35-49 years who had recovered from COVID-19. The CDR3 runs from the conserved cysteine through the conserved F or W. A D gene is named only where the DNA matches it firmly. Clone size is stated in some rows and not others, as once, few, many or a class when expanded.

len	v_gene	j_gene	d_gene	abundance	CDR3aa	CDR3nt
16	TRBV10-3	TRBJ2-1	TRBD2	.	CAISEPAGGSANEQFF	TGTGCCATCAGTGAACCAGCGGGGGGGTCTGCCAATGAGCAGTTCTTC
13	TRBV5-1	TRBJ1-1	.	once	CASRQELNTEAFF	TGCGCCAGCAGGCAAGAGTTGAACACTGAAGCTTTCTTT
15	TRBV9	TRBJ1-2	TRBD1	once	CASSVRDRGDYGYTF	TGTGCCAGCAGCGTACGGGACAGGGGAGATTATGGCTACACCTTC
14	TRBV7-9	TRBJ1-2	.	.	CASSLSTSGHGYTF	TGTGCCAGCAGCTTAAGCACCTCAGGGCATGGCTACACCTTC
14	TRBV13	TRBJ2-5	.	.	CASSAGTQQETQYF	TGTGCCAGCAGCGCAGGGACACAGCAAGAGACCCAGTACTTC
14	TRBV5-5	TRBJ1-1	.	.	CASSWGNRDTEAFF	TGTGCCAGCAGCTGGGGAAACAGGGATACTGAAGCTTTCTTT
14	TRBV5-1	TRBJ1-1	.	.	CASSLQATGTEAFF	TGCGCCAGCAGCTTACAGGCAACGGGCACTGAAGCTTTCTTT
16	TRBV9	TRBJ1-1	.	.	CASSVRGSGMNTEAFF	TGTGCCAGCAGCGTACGGGGAAGTGGAATGAACACTGAAGCTTTCTTT
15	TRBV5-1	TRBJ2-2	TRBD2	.	CASSAASGGTGELFF	TGCGCCAGCAGCGCCGCTAGCGGTGGCACCGGGGAGCTGTTTTTT
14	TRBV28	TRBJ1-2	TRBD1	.	CASRRTGQSGGYTF	TGTGCCAGCAGAAGGACAGGCCAATCGGGTGGCTACACCTTC
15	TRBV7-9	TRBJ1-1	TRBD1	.	CASSLGGQGNTEAFF	TGTGCCAGCAGCTTAGGGGGACAGGGGAACACTGAAGCTTTCTTT
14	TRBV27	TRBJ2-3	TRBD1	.	CASSRDRVYDTQYF	TGTGCCAGCAGTAGAGACAGGGTGTACGATACGCAGTATTTT